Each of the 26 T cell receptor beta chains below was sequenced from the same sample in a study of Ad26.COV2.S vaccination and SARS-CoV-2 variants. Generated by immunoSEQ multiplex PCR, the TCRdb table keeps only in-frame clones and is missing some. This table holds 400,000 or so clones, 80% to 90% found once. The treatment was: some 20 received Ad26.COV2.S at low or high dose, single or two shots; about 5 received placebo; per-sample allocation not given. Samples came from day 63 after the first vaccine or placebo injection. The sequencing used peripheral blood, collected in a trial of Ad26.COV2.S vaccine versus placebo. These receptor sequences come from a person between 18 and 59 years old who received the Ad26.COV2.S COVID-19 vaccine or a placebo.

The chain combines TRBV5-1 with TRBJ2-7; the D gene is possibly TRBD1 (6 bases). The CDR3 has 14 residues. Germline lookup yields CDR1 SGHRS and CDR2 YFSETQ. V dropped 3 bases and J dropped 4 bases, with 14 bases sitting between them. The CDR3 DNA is TGCGCCAGCAGCTCTGACAGGAGGAGGTACGAGCAGTACTTC. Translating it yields CASSSDRRRYEQYF.

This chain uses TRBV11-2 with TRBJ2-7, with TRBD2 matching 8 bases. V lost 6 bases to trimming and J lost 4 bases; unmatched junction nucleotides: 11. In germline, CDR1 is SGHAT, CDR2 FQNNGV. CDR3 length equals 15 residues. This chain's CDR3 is CASSSGLAFGYEQYF. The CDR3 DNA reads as TGTGCCAGCAGTTCCGGACTAGCCTTCGGGTACGAGCAGTACTTC.

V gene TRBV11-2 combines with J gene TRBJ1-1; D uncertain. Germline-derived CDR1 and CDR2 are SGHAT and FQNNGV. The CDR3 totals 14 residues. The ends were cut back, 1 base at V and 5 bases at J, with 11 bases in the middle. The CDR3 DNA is TGTGCCAGCAGCTTAGGTGGAGGGCAGACTGAAGCTTTCTTT. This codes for CASSLGGGQTEAFF.

The CDR3 nucleotides are TGTGCCAGCAGTTTAGTAGGGGCAAGGGTGCAGTACTTC. Protein product: CASSLVGARVQYF. The rearrangement uses TRBV12-3 or TRBV12-4 and TRBJ2-7; D is perhaps TRBD1 (5 bases). V was shortened by 1 base and J by 9 bases, with 13 bases between the two germline ends. The CDR3 is made up of 13 amino acids.

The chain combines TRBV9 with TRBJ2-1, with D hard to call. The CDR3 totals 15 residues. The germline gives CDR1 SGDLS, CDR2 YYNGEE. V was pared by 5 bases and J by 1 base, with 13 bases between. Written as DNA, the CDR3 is TGTGCCAGCAGATCCGACTTGAGGTCCTACAATGAGCAGTTCTTC. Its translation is CASRSDLRSYNEQFF. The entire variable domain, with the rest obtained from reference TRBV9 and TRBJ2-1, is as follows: DSGVTQTPKHLITATGQRVTLRCSPRSGDLSVYWYQQSLDQGLQFLIQYYNGEERAKGNILERFSAQQFPDLHSELNLSSLELGDSALYFCASRSDLRSYNEQFFGPGTRLTVL.

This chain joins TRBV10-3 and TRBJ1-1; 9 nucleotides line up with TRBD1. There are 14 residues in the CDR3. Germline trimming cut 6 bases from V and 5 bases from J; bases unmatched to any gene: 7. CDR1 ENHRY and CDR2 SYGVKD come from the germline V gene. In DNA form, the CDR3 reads TGTGCCATCAGGGAATTGACAGGGGGGACTGAAGCTTTCTTT. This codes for CAIRELTGGTEAFF.

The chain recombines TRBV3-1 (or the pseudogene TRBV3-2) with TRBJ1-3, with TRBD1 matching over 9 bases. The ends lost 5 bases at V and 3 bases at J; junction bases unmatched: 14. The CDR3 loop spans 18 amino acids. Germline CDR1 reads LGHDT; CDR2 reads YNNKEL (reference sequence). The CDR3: CASSSGTGNLKGGNTIYF. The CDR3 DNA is TGTGCCAGCAGCTCAGGGACAGGGAATCTGAAGGGTGGAAACACCATATATTTT.

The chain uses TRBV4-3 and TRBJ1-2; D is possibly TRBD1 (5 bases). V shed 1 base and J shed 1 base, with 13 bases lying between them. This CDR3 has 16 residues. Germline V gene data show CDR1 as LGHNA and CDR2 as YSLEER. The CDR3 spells CASSQAGDHLNYGYTF. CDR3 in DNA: TGCGCCAGCAGCCAAGCGGGGGATCATCTTAACTATGGCTACACCTTC.

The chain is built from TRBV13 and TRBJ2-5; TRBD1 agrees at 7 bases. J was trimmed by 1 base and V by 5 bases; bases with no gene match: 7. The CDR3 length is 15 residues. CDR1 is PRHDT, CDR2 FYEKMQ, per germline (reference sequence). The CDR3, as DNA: TGTGCCAGCAGCCTCACCGGGACAGCCCAAGAGACCCAGTACTTC. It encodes CASSLTGTAQETQYF.

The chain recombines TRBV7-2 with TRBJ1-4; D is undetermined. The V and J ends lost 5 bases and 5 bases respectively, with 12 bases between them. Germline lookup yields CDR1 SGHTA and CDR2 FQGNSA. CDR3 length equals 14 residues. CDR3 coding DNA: TGTGCCAGCAGCCCGGGTGGGCCCAATGAAAAACTGTTTTTT. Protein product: CASSPGGPNEKLFF.

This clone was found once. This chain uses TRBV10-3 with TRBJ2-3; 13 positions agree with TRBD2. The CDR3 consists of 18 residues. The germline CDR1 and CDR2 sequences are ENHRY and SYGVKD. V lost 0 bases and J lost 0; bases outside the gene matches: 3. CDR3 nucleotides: TGTGCCATCAGTGAGTCGGGACTAGCGGGGACAAGCACAGATACGCAGTATTTT. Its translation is CAISESGLAGTSTDTQYF.

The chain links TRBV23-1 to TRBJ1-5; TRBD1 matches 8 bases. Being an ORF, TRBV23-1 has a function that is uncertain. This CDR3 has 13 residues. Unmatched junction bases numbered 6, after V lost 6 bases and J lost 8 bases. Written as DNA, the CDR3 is TGCGCCAGCAGGGAGACAGGGGTTAAGCCCCAGCATTTT. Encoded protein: CASRETGVKPQHF.

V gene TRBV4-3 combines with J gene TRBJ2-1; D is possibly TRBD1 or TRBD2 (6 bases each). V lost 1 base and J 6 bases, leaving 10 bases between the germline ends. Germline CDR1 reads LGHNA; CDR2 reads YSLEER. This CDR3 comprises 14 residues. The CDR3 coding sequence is TGCGCCAGCAGCCAAGCAGGGGAGGTCAATGAGCAGTTCTTC. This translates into CASSQAGEVNEQFF.

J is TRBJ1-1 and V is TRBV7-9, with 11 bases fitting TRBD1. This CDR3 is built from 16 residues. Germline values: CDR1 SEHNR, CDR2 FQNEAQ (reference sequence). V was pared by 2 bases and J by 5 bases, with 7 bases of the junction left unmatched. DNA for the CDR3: TGTGCCAGCAGCTTACGGACAGGGGGCTCGAGAACTGAAGCTTTCTTT. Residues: CASSLRTGGSRTEAFF.

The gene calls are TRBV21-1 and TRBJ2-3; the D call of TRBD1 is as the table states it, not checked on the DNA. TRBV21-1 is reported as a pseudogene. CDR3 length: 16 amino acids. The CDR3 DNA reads TGTGCCAGCAGCAAAGAAGCGGGACAGGGCATAGATACGCAGTATTTT. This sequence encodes CASSKEAGQGIDTQYF.

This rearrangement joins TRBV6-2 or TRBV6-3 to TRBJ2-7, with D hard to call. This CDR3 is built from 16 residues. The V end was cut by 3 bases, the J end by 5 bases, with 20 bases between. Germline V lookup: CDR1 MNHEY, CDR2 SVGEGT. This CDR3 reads CASSYGGSPVYNEQYF. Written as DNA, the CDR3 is TGTGCCAGCAGTTATGGTGGATCCCCGGTCTACAACGAGCAGTACTTC.

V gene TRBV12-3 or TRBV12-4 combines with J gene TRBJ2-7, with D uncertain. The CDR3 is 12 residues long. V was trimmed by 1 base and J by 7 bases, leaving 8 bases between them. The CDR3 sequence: CASSLGVGEQYF. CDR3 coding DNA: TGTGCCAGCAGTTTAGGGGTGGGGGAGCAGTACTTC.

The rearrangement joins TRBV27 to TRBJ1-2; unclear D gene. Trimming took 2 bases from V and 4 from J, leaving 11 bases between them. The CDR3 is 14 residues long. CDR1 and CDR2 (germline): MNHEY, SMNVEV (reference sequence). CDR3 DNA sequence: TGTGCCAGCAGTTTAACAAAGAGAGGCTATGGCTACACCTTC. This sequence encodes CASSLTKRGYGYTF.

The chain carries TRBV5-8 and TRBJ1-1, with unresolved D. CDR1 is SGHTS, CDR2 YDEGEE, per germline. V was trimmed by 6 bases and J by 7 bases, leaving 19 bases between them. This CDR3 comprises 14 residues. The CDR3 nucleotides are TGTGCCAGCAAACCCGAACGCGAGATGATTGAAGCTTTCTTT. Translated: CASKPEREMIEAFF.

CDR3 residues: CASGQPGLVRTQYF. The CDR3 DNA reads TGTGCTAGTGGGCAGCCAGGACTGGTGAGGACCCAGTACTTC. This chain joins TRBV12-5 and TRBJ2-5; TRBD2 is a possible D gene (5 bases). V was cut by 6 bases and J by 7 bases, with 18 bases left in between. Germline V gives CDR1 LGHNT, CDR2 FRNRAP. The CDR3 loop spans 14 amino acids.

CDR3 loop: CASSEQTDNEQFF. CDR3 nucleotide sequence: TGTGCCAGCAGTGAACAGACGGACAATGAGCAGTTCTTC. J is TRBJ2-1 and V is TRBV6-1; D is uncertain. Germline V gene sequence: CDR1 MNHNS, CDR2 SASEGT. This CDR3 has 13 residues. V was cut by 2 bases and J by 5 bases, with 7 bases left in between.

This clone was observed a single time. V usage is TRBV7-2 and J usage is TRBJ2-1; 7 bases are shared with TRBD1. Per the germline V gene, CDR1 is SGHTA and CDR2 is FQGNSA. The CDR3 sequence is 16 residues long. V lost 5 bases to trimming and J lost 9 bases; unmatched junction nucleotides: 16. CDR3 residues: CASSLRQTGFSGEQFF. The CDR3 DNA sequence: TGTGCCAGCAGCCTGAGACAGACAGGGTTTAGTGGTGAGCAGTTCTTC.

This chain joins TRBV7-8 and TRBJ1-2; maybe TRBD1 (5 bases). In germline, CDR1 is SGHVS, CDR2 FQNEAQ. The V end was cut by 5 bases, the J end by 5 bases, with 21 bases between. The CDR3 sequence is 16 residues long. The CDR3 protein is CASSPSTVVGGYGYTF. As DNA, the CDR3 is TGTGCCAGCAGCCCATCTACCGTGGTGGGGGGTTATGGCTACACCTTC.

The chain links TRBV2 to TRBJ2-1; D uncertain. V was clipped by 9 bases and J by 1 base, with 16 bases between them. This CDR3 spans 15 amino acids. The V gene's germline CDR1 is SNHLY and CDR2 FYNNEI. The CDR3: CASSEIPSSYNEQFF. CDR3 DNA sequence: TGTGCCAGTTCGGAAATTCCCTCTTCCTACAATGAGCAGTTCTTC. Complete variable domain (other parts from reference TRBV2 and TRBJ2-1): EPEVTQTPSHQVTQMGQEVILRCVPISNHLYFYWYRQILGQKVEFLVSFYNNEISEKSEIFDDQFSVERPDGSNFTLKIRSTKLEDSAMYFCASSEIPSSYNEQFFGPGTRLTVL.

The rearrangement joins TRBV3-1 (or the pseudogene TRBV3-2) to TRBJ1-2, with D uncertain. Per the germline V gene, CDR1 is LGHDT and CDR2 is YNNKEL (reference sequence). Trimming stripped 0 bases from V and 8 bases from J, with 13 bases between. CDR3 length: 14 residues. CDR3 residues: CASSQDYDGRGYTF. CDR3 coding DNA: TGTGCCAGCAGCCAAGATTACGACGGTAGGGGCTACACCTTC.

The DNA of the CDR3 is TGTGCCAGCAGTTTGGGACGAGCCTACGAGCAGTACTTC. This gives the protein CASSLGRAYEQYF. This rearrangement joins TRBV27 to TRBJ2-7; D is possibly TRBD1 or TRBD2 (5 bases each). Looked up from germline, CDR1 is MNHEY and CDR2 is SMNVEV (reference sequence). The CDR3 has 13 residues. The V and J ends lost 3 bases and 2 bases respectively, with 8 bases between them.